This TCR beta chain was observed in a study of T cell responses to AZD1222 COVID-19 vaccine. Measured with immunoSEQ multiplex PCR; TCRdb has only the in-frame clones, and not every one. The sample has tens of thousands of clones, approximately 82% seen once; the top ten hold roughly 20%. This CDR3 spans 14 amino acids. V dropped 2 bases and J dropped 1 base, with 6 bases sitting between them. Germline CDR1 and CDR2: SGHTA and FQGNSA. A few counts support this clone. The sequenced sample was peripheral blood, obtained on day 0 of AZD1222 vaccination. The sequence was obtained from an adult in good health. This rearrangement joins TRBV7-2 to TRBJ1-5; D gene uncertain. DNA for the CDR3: TGTGCCAGCAGCTTATCGACGAGCAATCAGCCCCAGCATTTT. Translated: CASSLSTSNQPQHF.